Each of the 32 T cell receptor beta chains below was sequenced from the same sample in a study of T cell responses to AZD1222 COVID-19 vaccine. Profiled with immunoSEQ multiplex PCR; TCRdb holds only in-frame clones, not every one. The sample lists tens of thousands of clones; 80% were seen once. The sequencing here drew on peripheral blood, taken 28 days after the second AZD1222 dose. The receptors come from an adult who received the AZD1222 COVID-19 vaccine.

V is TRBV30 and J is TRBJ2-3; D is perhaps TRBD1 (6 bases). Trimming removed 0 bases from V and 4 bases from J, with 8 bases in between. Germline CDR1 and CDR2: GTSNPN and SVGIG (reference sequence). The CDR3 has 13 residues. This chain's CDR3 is CAWSVQGSDTQYF. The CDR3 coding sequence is TGTGCCTGGAGTGTACAGGGCTCAGATACGCAGTATTTT.

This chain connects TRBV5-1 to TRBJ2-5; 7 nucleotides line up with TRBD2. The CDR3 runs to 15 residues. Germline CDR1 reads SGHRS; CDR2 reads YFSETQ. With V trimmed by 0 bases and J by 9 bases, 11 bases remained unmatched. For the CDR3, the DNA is TGCGCCAGCAGCTTGGGGACGGCGGGGGAGAGGGCCCAGTACTTC. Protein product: CASSLGTAGERAQYF.

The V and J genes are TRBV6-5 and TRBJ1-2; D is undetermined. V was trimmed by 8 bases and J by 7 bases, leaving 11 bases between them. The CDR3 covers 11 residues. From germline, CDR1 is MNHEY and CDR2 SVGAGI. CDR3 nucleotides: TGTGCCAGCGAGCGGACGGGTGGCTACACCTTC. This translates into CASERTGGYTF.

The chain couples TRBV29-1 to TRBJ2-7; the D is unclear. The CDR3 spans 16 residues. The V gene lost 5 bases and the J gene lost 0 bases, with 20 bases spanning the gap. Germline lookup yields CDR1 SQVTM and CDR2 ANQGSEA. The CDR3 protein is CSVQRCFVENSYEQYV. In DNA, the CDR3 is TGCAGCGTTCAACGATGTTTCGTGGAGAACTCCTACGAGCAGTACGTC.

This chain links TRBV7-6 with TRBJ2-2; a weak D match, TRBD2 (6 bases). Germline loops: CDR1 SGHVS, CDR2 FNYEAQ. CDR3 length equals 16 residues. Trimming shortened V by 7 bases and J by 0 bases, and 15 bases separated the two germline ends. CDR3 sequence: CASKNSGTPNTGELFF. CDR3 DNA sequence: TGTGCCAGCAAAAACTCCGGGACTCCGAACACCGGGGAGCTGTTTTTT.

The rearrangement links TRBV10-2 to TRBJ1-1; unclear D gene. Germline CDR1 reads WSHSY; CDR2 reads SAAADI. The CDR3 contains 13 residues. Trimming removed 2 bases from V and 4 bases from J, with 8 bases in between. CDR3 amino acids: CASSEEVATEAFF. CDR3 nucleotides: TGCGCCAGCAGTGAGGAGGTAGCCACTGAAGCTTTCTTT.

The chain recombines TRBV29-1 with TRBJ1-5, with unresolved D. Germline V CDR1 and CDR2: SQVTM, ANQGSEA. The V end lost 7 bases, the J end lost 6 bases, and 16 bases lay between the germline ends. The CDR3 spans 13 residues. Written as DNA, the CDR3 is TGCAGCGCATCCTTCGGGGAAGGTCAGCCCCAGCATTTT. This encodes CSASFGEGQPQHF.

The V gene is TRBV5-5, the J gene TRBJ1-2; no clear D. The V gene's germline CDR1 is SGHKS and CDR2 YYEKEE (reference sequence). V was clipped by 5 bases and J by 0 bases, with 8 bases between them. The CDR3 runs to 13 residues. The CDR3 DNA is TGTGCCAGCAGTCGCGATTCTAACTATGGCTACACCTTC. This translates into CASSRDSNYGYTF.

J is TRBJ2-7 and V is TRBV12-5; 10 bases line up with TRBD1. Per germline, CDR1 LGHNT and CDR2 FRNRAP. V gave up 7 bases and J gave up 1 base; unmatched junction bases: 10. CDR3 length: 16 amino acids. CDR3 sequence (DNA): TGTGCTAGTGATCCCTCGGGACAGGGGCAATCCTACGAGCAGTACGTC. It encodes CASDPSGQGQSYEQYV.

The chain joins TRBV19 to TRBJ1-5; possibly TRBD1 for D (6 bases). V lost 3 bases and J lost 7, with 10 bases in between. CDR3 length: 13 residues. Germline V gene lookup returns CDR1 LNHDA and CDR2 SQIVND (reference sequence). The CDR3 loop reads CASSIQQGQPQHF. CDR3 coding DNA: TGTGCCAGTAGTATCCAACAGGGCCAGCCCCAGCATTTT.

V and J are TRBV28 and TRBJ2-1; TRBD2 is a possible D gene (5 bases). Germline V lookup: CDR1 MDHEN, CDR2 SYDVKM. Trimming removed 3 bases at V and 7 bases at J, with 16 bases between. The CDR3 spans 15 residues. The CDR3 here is CASSFSEVLLNEQFF. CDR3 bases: TGTGCCAGCAGTTTCTCGGAGGTACTCCTAAATGAGCAGTTCTTC.

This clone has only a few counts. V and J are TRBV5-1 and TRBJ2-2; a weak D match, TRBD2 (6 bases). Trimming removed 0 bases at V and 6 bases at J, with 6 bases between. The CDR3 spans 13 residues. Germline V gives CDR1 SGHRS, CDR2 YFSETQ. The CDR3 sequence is CASSLVAAGELFF. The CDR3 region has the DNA TGCGCCAGCAGCTTGGTAGCGGCCGGGGAGCTGTTTTTT. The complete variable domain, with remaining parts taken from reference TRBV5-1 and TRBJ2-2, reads KAGVTQTPRYLIKTRGQQVTLSCSPISGHRSVSWYQQTPGQGLQFLFEYFSETQRNKGNFPGRFSGRQFSNSRSEMNVSTLELGDSALYLCASSLVAAGELFFGEGSRLTVL.

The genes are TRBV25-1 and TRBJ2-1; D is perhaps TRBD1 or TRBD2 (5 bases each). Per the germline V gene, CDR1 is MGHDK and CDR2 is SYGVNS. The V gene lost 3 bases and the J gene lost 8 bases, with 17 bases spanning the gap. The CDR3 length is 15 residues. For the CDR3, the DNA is TGTGCCAGCAGTGACCGGGACCACGGGATCGATGAGCAGTTCTTC. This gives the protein CASSDRDHGIDEQFF.

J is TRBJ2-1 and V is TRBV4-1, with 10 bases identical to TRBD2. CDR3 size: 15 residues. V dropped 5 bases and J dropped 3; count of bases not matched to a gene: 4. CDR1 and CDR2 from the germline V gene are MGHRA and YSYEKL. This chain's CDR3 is CASSYTSGVYNEQFF. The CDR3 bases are TGCGCCAGCAGCTATACTAGCGGGGTCTACAATGAGCAGTTCTTC.

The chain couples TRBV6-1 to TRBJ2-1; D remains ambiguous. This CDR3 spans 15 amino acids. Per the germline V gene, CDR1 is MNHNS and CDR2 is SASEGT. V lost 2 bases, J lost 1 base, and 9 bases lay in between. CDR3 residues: CASSETSASYNEQFF. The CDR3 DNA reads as TGTGCCAGCAGTGAAACAAGCGCGTCCTACAATGAGCAGTTCTTC.

This CDR3 is CASSRGDRFVDEQFF. Written as DNA, the CDR3 is TGTGCCAGTAGTAGAGGGGACAGGTTTGTTGATGAGCAGTTCTTC. The rearrangement uses TRBV19 and TRBJ2-1; 8 bases map to TRBD1. With V trimmed by 4 bases and J by 8 bases, 10 bases remained unmatched. This CDR3 has 15 residues. Germline assignment: CDR1 LNHDA and CDR2 SQIVND (reference sequence).

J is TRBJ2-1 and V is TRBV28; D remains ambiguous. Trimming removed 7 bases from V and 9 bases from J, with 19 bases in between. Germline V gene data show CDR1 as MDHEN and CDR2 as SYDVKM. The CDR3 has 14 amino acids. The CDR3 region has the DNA TGTGCCAGCATAAAAGGTGGATCAATCGGTGAGCAGTTCTTC. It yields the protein CASIKGGSIGEQFF.

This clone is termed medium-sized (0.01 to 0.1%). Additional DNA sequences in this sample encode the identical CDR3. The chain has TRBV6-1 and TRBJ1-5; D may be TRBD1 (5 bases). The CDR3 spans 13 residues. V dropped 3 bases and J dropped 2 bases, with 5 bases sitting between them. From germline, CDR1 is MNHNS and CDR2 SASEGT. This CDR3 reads CASSDRGNQPQHF. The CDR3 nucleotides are TGTGCCAGCAGTGACAGGGGCAATCAGCCCCAGCATTTT.

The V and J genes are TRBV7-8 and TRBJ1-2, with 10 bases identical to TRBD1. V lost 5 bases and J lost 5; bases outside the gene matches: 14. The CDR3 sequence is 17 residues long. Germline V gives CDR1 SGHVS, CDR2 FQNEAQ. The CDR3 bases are TGTGCCAGCAGCCAGGTAGGCCGGGACAGGGGAAGGTATGGCTACACCTTC. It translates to CASSQVGRDRGRYGYTF.

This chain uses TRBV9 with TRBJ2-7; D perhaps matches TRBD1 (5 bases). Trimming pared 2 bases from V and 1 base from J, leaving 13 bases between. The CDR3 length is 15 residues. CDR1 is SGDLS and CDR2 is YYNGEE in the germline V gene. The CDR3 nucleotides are TGTGCCAGCAGCGTCGAAGGGGCCCATTCCTACGAGCAGTACTTC. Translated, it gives CASSVEGAHSYEQYF.

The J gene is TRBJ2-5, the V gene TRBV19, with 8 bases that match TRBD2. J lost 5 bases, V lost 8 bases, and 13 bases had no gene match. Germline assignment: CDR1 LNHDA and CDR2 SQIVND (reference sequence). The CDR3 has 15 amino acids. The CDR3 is CASQPSGLGWETQYF. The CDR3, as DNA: TGTGCCAGTCAACCCTCGGGACTAGGGTGGGAGACCCAGTACTTC.

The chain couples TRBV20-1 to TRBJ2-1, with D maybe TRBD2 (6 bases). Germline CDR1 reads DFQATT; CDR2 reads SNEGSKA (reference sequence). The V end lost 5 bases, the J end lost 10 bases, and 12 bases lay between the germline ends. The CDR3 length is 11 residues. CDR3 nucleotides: TGCAGTGCTGCGGGGAGGAGGGAGCAGTTCTTC. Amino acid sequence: CSAAGRREQFF.

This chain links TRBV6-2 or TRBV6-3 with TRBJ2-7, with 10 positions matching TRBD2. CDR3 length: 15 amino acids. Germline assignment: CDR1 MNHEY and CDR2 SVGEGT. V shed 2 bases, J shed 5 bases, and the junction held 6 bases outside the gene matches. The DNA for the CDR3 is TGTGCCAGCAGTTACGAAGCGGGAGGGCCAAACGAGCAGTACTTC. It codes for CASSYEAGGPNEQYF.

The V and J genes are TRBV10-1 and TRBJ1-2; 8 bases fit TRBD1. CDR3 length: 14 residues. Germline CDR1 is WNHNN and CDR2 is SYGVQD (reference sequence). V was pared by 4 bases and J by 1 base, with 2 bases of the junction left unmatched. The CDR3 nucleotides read TGCGCCAGCAGTGGACAGGGGATTAACTATGGCTACACCTTC. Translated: CASSGQGINYGYTF.

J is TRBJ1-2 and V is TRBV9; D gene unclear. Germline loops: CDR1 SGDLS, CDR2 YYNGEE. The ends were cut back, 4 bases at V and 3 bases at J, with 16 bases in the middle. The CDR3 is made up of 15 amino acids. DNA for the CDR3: TGTGCCAGCAGCTCAGAGGGCAGTCTCGACTATGGCTACACCTTC. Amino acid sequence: CASSSEGSLDYGYTF.

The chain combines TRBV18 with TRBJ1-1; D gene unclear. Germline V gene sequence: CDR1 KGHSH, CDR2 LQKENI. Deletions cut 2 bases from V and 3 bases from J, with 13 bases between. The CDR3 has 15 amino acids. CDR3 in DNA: TGTGCCAGCTCACCATTTACAGTGAGAGACACTGAAGCTTTCTTT. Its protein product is CASSPFTVRDTEAFF.

CDR3 residues: CASSFLQGSAEAFF. In nucleotides, the CDR3 is TGCGCCAGCAGCTTCCTACAGGGGAGCGCTGAAGCTTTCTTT. The chain joins TRBV5-1 to TRBJ1-1; 7 nucleotides agree with TRBD1. Germline trimming cut 2 bases from V and 6 bases from J; bases unmatched to any gene: 7. This CDR3 spans 14 amino acids. From germline, CDR1 is SGHRS and CDR2 YFSETQ.

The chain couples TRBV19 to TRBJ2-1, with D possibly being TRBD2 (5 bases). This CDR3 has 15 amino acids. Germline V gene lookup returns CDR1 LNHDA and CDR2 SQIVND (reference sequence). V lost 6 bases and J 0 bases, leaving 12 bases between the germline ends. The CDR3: CASSPDYSSYNEQFF. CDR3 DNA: TGTGCCAGTAGCCCCGACTACTCCTCCTACAATGAGCAGTTCTTC.

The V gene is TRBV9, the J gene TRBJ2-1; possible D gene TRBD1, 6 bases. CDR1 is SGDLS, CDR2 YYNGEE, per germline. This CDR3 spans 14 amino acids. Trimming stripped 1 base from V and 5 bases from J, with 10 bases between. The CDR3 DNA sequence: TGTGCCAGCAGCGTAACAGGGTCCCACAATGAGCAGTTCTTC. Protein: CASSVTGSHNEQFF.

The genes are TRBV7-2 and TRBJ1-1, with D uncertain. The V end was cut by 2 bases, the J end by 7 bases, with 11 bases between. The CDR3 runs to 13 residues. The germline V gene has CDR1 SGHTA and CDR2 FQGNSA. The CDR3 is CASSLHRGIEAFF. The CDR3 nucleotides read TGTGCCAGCAGCTTACACCGCGGGATTGAAGCTTTCTTT.

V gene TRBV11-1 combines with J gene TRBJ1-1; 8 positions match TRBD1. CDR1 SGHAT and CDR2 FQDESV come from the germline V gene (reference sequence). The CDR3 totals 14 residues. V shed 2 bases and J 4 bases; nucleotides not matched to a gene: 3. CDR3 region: CASSLTGGGTEAFF. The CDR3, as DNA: TGTGCCAGCAGCTTAACAGGGGGAGGCACTGAAGCTTTCTTT.

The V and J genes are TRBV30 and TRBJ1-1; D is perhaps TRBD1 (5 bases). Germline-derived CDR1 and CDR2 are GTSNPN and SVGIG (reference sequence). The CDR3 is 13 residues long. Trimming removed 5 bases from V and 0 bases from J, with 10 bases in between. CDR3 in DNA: TGTGCCTGGGAACAGGTCATGAACACTGAAGCTTTCTTT. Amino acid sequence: CAWEQVMNTEAFF.